This T cell receptor (beta chain) was recorded in a study of regulatory T cells in long-lasting Graves disease. This clonotype was recorded at least ten times. The antigen remains unidentified. Arm-PCR with iRepertoire HTBI primers amplified the CDR3 regions for these TCR beta libraries. TCRdb redid the calling of the multiplex PCR reads with MiXCR, one entry per CDR3 protein. Of 300,000 to 400,000 distinct CDR3 sequences listed, 16% are singletons. Germline lookup yields CDR1 SGHDT and CDR2 YYEEEE. This CDR3 is 16 amino acids long. J was trimmed by 7 bases and V by 1 base; bases with no gene match: 6. Time point in this sample: newly diagnosed GD, antithyroid drugs for less than 3 months. PBMCs provided the RNA from which the TCR library was made. Study results and limitations: What was studied was peripheral blood only, and not thyroid tissue. Because few samples were included, accuracy may have been lower. Persistent Graves' patients showed less TCR diversity than newly diagnosed patients showed.

This same sample was also taken into another study, of T cells in Graves' hyperthyroidism and ophthalmopathy. That study reports: First-round RT-PCR of the TCR CDR3 relied on the HTBI primer set.

Sequencing was performed on peripheral blood mononuclear cells (PBMCs), taken at new diagnosis, from a patient treated with antithyroid drugs. The genes are TRBV5-6 and TRBJ1-5, with 12 bases identical to TRBD1. The TCR sequence derives from a middle-aged man with Graves disease. CDR3 sequence: CASSLTGTGGWQPQHF. In DNA form, the CDR3 reads TGTGCCAGCAGCTTGACGGGGACAGGGGGCTGGCAGCCCCAGCATTTT.